This is a list of T cell receptor beta chains from one sample in a study of blood T cell repertoires in COVID-19. Here immunoSEQ multiplex PCR was the method, and the copy in TCRdb shows in-frame clones only, minus some. The sample yields some 48,000 clones, under 90% seen once. Sequencing was performed on peripheral blood. These receptors came from a woman older than 75 with COVID-19, enrolled during active disease. Both conserved end residues are part of each CDR3. D genes are given only for firm matches. Size values are once, few and many counts, or a class for expanded clones, and some rows have none.

TRBV27	TRBJ2-1	-	-	TGTGCCAGCAGTTTATGGGGCCTGGCACACAAGGGGAATGAGCAGTTCTTC	CASSLWGLAHKGNEQFF
TRBV4-2	TRBJ2-3	TRBD2	-	TGTGCCAGCAGCCAAGAAGCGGGAGGTGTCACAGATACGCAGTATTTT	CASSQEAGGVTDTQYF
TRBV18	TRBJ1-1	TRBD1	-	TGTGCCAGCTCACCGCGGACAGGGGGCACAAGGAACACTGAAGCTTTCTTT	CASSPRTGGTRNTEAFF
TRBV18	TRBJ1-2	-	few	TGTGCCAGCTCTCAGGACAGAAGTTATGGCTACACCTTC	CASSQDRSYGYTF
TRBV28	TRBJ1-1	-	-	TGTGCCAGCAGAACGGTGAACACTGAAGCTTTCTTT	CASRTVNTEAFF
TRBV5-6	TRBJ1-5	-	once	TGTGCCAGCAGCTTGGGGGGACTGCGTAATCAGCCCCAGCATTTT	CASSLGGLRNQPQHF
TRBV24-1	TRBJ2-7	-	-	TGTGCCACTCAGGGAAGAACCGAACCATACGAGCAGTACTTC	CATQGRTEPYEQYF
TRBV4-2	TRBJ1-1	TRBD1	few	TGTGCCAGCAGCCATACAGGGGGCTTGGTCCTGTTT	CASSHTGGLVLF
TRBV19	TRBJ2-3	-	-	TGTGCCAGTAGTATAGAGTTCGCAGATACGCAGTATTTT	CASSIEFADTQYF
TRBV27	TRBJ1-6	-	-	TGTGCCAGCAGTTTAACTAGGAGCTCCTATAATTCACCCCTCCACTTT	CASSLTRSSYNSPLHF
TRBV5-1	TRBJ1-1	-	once	TGCGCCAGCAGCTTGGGGGACCCTGACAGGACGAACACTGAAGCTTTCTTT	CASSLGDPDRTNTEAFF
TRBV5-4	TRBJ1-1	TRBD1	once	TGTGCCAGCAGCTCCCAGGGGGCTGGCACTGAAGCTTTCTTT	CASSSQGAGTEAFF
TRBV28	TRBJ1-1	-	-	TGTGCCAGCACTATCCAGGGAATTGAAGCTTTCTTT	CASTIQGIEAFF
TRBV5-4	TRBJ2-1	TRBD2	once	TGTGCCAGCAGGAGACTAGCGGGATACAATGAGCAGTTCTTC	CASRRLAGYNEQFF
TRBV27	TRBJ1-5	-	-	TGTGCCAGCAGTTTATTGGCGGGACGGGGCCAGCCCCAGCATTTT	CASSLLAGRGQPQHF
TRBV19	TRBJ1-2	-	few	TGTGCCAGTAGTATAGGGCGGAGGAACTATGGCTACACCTTC	CASSIGRRNYGYTF
TRBV18	TRBJ2-7	TRBD2	-	TGTGCCAGCTCACCAGGGACTACCTCCTACGAGCAGTACTTC	CASSPGTTSYEQYF
TRBV11-2	TRBJ2-3	TRBD1	-	TGTGCCAGCAGCCTAGACGGGACAGGGGGCGCGGGCACAGATACGCAGTATTTT	CASSLDGTGGAGTDTQYF
TRBV5-1	TRBJ2-1	-	-	TGCGCCAGCAGCCTGTACATGGGGGGAGATGAGCAGTTCTTC	CASSLYMGGDEQFF
TRBV27	TRBJ1-1	-	-	TGTGCCAGCAGTTTTCAGGGGACTGAAGCTTTCTTT	CASSFQGTEAFF
TRBV15	TRBJ2-1	TRBD2	-	TGTGCCACCAGCAGAGAAACTAGCGTAACTGAGCAGTTCTTC	CATSRETSVTEQFF
TRBV19	TRBJ1-4	TRBD1	-	TGTGCCAGTAGTATAGATCTCGGACAGGGGGATGAAAAACTGTTTTTT	CASSIDLGQGDEKLFF
TRBV18	TRBJ2-7	-	-	TGTGCCAGCTCACAGTCTGCGAGGTCCGAGCAGTACTTC	CASSQSARSEQYF
TRBV5-1	TRBJ2-7	TRBD2	-	TGCGCCAGCAGCTTGGATGGGACTAGCGGCTACGAGCAGTACTTC	CASSLDGTSGYEQYF
TRBV5-1	TRBJ2-3	-	-	TGCGCCAGCAGGGAGCGGTCCTTGGAGACAGATACGCAGTATTTT	CASRERSLETDTQYF
TRBV7-9	TRBJ1-4	TRBD1	once	TGTGCCAGCAGCCCCCGTGGGACAGGGGAAAAACTGTTTTTT	CASSPRGTGEKLFF
TRBV6-5	TRBJ1-1	TRBD1	-	TGTGCCAGCAGGGAGGGGGCGCGGGGATTAGCTTTCTTT	CASREGARGLAFF
TRBV18	TRBJ2-1	-	-	TGTGCCAGCTCACCAGGACCGGGACACAACTTGGACAATGAGCAGTTCTTC	CASSPGPGHNLDNEQFF